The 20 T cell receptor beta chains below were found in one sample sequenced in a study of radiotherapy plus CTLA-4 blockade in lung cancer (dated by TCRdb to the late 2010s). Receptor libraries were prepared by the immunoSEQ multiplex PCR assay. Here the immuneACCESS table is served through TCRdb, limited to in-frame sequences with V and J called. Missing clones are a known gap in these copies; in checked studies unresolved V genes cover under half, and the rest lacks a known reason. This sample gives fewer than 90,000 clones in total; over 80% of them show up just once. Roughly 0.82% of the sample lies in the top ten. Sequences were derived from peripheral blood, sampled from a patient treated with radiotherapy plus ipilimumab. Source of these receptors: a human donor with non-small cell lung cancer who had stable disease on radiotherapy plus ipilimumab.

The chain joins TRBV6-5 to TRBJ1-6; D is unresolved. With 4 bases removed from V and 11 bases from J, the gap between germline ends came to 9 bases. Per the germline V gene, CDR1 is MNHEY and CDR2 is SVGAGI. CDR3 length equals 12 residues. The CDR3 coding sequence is TGTGCCAGCAGTTTCCATCAGGCACCCCTCCACTTT. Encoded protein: CASSFHQAPLHF.

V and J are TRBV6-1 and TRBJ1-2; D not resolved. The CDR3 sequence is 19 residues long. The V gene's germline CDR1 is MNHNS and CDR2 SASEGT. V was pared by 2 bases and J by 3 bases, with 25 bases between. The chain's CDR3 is CASSESSGWGARFYYGYTF. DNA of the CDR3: TGTGCCAGCAGTGAATCATCTGGTTGGGGAGCCCGATTTTACTATGGCTACACCTTC.

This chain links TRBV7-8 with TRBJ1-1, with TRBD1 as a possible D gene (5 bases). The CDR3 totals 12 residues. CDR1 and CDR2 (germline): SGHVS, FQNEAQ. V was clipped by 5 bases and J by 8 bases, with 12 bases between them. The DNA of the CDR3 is TGTGCCAGCAGCCCTGGACAAATGGAAGCTTTCTTT. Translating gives CASSPGQMEAFF.

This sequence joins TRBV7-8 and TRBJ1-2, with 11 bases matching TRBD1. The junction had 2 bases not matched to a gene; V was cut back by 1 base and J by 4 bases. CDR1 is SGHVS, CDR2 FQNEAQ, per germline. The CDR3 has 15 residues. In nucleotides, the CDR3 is TGTGCCAGCAGCTTAGTGGGACAGGGGGTCTATGGCTACACCTTC. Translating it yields CASSLVGQGVYGYTF.

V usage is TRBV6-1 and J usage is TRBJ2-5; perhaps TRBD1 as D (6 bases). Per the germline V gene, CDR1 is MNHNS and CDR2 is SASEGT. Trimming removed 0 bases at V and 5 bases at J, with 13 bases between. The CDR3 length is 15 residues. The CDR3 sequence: CASSEARDRSETQYF. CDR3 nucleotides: TGTGCCAGCAGTGAAGCTAGAGACAGGTCGGAGACCCAGTACTTC.

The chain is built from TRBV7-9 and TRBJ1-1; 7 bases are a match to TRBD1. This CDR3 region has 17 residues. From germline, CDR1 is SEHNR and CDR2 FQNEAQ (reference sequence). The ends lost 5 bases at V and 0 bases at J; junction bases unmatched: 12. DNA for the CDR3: TGTGCCAGCAGCAAAGACAGGGCCCTGTCTATGAACACTGAAGCTTTCTTT. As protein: CASSKDRALSMNTEAFF.

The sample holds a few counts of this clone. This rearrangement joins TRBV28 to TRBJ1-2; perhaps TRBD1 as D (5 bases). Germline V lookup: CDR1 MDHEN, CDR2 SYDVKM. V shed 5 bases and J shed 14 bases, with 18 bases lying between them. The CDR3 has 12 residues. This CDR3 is CASSGDGPTWTF. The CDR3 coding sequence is TGTGCCAGCAGTGGGGACGGCCCGACGTGGACCTTC.

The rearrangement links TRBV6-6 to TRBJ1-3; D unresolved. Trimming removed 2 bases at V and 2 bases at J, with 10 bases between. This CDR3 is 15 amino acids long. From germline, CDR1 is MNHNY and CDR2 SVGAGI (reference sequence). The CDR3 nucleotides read TGTGCCAGCAGTTACGATGGTGTGACTGGAAACACCATATATTTT. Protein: CASSYDGVTGNTIYF.

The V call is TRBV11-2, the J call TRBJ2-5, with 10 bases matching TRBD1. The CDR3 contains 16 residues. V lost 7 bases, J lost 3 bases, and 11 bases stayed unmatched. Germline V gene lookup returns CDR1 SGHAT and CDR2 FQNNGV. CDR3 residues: CASTERRDRGKETQYF. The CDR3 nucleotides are TGTGCCAGCACCGAAAGGCGGGACAGGGGTAAAGAGACCCAGTACTTC.

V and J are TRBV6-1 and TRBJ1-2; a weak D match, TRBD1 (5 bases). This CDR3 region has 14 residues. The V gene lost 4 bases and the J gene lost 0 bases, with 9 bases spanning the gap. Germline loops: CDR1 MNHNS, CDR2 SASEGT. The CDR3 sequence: CASSVQGANYGYTF. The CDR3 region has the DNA TGTGCCAGCAGTGTCCAGGGAGCTAACTATGGCTACACCTTC.

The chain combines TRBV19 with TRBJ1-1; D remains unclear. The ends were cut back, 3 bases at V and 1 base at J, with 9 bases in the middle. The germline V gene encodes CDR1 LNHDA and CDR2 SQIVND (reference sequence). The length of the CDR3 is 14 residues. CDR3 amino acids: CASSIRAGNTEAFF. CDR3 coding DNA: TGTGCCAGTAGTATTAGGGCAGGGAACACTGAAGCTTTCTTT.

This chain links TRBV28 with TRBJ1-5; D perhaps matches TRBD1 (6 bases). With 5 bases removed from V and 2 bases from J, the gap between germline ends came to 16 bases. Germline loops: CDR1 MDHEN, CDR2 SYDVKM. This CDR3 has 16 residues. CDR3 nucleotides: TGTGCCAGCAGTCCAGAGACAGGAGGTGGCAATCAGCCCCAGCATTTT. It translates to CASSPETGGGNQPQHF.

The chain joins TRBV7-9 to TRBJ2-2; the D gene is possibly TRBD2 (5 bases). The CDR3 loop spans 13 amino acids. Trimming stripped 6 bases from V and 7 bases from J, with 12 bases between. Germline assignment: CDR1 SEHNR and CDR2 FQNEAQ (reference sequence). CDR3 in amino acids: CASRRGQGGELFF. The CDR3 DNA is TGTGCCAGCAGACGGGGTCAAGGCGGGGAGCTGTTTTTT. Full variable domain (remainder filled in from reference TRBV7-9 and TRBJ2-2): DTGVSQNPRHKITKRGQNVTFRCDPISEHNRLYWYRQTLGQGPEFLTYFQNEAQLEKSRLLSDRFSAERPKGSFSTLEIQRTEQGDSAMYLCASRRGQGGELFFGEGSRLTVL.

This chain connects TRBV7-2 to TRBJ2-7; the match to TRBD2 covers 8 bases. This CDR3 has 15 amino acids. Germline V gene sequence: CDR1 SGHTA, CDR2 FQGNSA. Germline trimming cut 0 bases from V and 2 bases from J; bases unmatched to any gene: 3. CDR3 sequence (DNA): TGTGCCAGCAGCTTAGCTAGCGGGGCAACCTACGAGCAGTACTTC. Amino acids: CASSLASGATYEQYF.

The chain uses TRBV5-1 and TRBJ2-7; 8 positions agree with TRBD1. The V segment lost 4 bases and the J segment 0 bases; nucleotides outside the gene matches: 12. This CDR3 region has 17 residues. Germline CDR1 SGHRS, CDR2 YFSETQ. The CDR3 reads CASSQLVGTGGSYEQYF. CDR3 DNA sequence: TGCGCCAGCAGCCAACTCGTTGGGACAGGTGGCTCCTACGAGCAGTACTTC.

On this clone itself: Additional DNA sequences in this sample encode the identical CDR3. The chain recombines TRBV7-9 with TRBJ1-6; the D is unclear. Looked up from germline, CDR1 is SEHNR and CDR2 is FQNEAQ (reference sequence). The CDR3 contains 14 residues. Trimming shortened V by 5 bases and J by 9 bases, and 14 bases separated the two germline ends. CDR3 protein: CASSPAVATSPLHF. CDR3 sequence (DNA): TGTGCCAGCAGCCCCGCGGTTGCAACTTCACCCCTCCACTTT.

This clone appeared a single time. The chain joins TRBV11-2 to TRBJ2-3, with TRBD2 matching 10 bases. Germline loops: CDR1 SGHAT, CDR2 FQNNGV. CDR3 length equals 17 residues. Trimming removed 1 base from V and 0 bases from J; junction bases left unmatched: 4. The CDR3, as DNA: TGTGCCAGCAGCTTAGGTGTTAGCGGGGGGAGCACAGATACGCAGTATTTT. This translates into CASSLGVSGGSTDTQYF.

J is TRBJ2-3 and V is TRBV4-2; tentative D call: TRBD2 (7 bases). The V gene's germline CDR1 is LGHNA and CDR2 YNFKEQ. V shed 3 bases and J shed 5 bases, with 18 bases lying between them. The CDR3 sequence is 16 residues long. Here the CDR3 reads CASSQEGGGAGDTQYF. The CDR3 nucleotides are TGTGCCAGCAGCCAGGAAGGAGGGGGGGCCGGAGATACGCAGTATTTT.

The CDR3 DNA reads as TGTGCCAGCATAAGGCGTAGGGGAGGGGGCTACACCTTC. Its protein product is CASIRRRGGGYTF. The J gene is TRBJ1-2, the V gene TRBV28; D perhaps matches TRBD1 (5 bases). V lost 7 bases and J lost 8, with 17 bases in between. Germline V lookup: CDR1 MDHEN, CDR2 SYDVKM. The CDR3 is made up of 13 amino acids.

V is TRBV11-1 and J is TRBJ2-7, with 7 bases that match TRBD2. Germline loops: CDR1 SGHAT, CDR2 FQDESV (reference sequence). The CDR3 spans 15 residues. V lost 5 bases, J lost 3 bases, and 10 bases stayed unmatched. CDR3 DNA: TGTGCCAGCAGCCCCCGAGCTAGCGGATTCTACGAGCAGTACTTC. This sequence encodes CASSPRASGFYEQYF.